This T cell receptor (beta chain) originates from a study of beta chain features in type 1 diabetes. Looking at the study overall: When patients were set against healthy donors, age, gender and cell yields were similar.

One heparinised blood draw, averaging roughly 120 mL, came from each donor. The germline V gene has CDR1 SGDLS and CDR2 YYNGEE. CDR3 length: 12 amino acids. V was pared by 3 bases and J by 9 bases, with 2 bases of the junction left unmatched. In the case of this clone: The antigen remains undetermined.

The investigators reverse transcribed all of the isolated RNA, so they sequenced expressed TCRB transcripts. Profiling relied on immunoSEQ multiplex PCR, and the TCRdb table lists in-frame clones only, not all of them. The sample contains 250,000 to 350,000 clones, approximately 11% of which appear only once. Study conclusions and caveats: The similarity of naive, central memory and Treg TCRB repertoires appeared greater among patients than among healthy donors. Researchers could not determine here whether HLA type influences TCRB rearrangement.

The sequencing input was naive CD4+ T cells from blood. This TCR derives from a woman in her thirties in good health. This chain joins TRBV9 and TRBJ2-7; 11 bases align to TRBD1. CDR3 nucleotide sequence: TGTGCCAGCAGCGGAGGGACAGGGGGGCAGTACTTC. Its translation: CASSGGTGGQYF.